This TCR beta chain was recorded in a study of T cells in Graves' hyperthyroidism and ophthalmopathy. Germline CDR1 is MDHEN and CDR2 is SYDVKM. Trimming cost V 10 bases and J 2 bases; bases outside gene matches: 8. CDR3 length: 13 amino acids. Using RNA transcripts as the source, TCR beta CDR3 regions were amplified. The TCR CDR3 first-round RT-PCR relied on the HTBI primer set. Via MiXCR, TCRdb re-called the multiplex PCR reads, giving one row per CDR3 protein. The sample records around 440,000 distinct CDR3 sequences, around 16% being singletons. Graves' hyperthyroidism showing no ophthalmopathy progression within 18 months was considered stable. Ten or more counts support this clonotype.

This chain connects TRBV28 to TRBJ2-7; 7 bases align to TRBD1. This clonotype originated in a woman under 30 with Graves' hyperthyroidism. Sample: blood. The CDR3 spells CATSDRIAYEQYF. The DNA of the CDR3 is TGTGCCACCTCGGACAGGATAGCCTACGAGCAGTACTTC. The variable domain in full, completed from reference TRBV28 and TRBJ2-7, reads DVKVTQSSRYLVKRTGEKVFLECVQDMDHENMFWYRQDPGLGLRLIYFSYDVKMKEKGDIPEGYSVSREKKERFSLILESASTNQTSMYLCATSDRIAYEQYFGPGTRLTVT.